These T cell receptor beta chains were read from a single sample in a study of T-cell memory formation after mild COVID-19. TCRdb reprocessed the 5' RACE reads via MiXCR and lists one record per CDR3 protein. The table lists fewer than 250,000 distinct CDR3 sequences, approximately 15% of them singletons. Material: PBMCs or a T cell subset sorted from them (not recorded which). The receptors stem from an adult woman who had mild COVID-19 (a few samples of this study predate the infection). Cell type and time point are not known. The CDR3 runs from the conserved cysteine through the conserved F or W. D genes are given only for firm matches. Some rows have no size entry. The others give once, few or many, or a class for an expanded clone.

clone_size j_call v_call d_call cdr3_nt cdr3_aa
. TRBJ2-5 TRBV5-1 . TGCGCCAGCAGCTTGGAGGGCGGGCCCCAAGAGACCCAGTACTTC CASSLEGGPQETQYF
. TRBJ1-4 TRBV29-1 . TGCAGCGTTATAACAGGGTCAACTAATGAAAAACTGTTTTTT CSVITGSTNEKLFF
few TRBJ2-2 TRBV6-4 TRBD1 TGTGCCAGCAGTGACCGAGCCAGGGGGTCAACCGGGGAGCTGTTTTTT CASSDRARGSTGELFF
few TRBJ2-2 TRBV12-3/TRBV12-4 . TGTGCCAGCACCCGGAGAGACTCCGGGGAGCTGTTTTTT CASTRRDSGELFF
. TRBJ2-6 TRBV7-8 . TGTGCCAGCAGCTTAGTGCTGACCTCTGGGGCCAACGTCCTGACTTTC CASSLVLTSGANVLTF
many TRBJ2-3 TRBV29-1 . TGCAGCGTTGAGGGGGCAAAACCAGATACGCAGTATTTT CSVEGAKPDTQYF
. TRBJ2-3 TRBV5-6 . TGTGCCAGCAGCCTGGGGCGGAGGGTAGATACGCAGTATTTT CASSLGRRVDTQYF
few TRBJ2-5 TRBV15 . TGTGCCACCAGCATTGGCCCCTGGGAGACCCAGTACTTC CATSIGPWETQYF
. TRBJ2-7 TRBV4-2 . TGTGCCAGCAGCCAAGAAGTTACGGTAACTAGCGAGCAGTACTTC CASSQEVTVTSEQYF
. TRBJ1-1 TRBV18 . TGTGCCAGCTCACCGGGTGGACTCACTAACACTGAAGCTTTCTTT CASSPGGLTNTEAFF
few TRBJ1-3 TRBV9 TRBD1 TGTGCCAGCAGCGGCGGACAGGGGAGGCCTGGAAACACCATATATTTT CASSGGQGRPGNTIYF
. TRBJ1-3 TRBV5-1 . TGCGCCAGCAGCCCCCTGGCCGGGGCGGGAAACACCATATATTTT CASSPLAGAGNTIYF
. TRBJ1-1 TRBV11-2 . TGTGCCAGCAGCTCCGGACAGTACACTGAAGCTTTCTTT CASSSGQYTEAFF
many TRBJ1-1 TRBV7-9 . TGTGCCAGCAAGGGCACCCTGGGGAACACTGAAGCTTTCTTT CASKGTLGNTEAFF
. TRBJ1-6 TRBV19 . TGTGCCAGTAGGAGGTCTGGGACCGTCGGCTCCTATAATTCACCCCTCCACTTT CASRRSGTVGSYNSPLHF
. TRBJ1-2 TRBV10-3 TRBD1 TGTGCCATCAGTGAAACAGGGGCCCTAGGCTATGGCTACACCTTC CAISETGALGYGYTF
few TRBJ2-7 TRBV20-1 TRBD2 TGCAGTGCCCCACATCTACTAGCGGGAGATTGGTCCTACGAGCAGTACTTC CSAPHLLAGDWSYEQYF
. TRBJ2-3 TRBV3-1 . TGTGCCAGCAGCCAAGTGGATACGCAGTATTTT CASSQVDTQYF
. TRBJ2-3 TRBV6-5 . TGTGCCAGCCAGCGCCGGGAGCCATCAGATACGCAGTATTTT CASQRREPSDTQYF
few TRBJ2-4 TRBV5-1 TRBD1 TGCGCCAGCAGCACCTCGGGACAGATAGCCAAAAACATTCAGTACTTC CASSTSGQIAKNIQYF
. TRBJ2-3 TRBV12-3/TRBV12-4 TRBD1 TGTGCCAGCAGTTTAGAATTATTGGGCAGGGGGCGCACAGATACGCAGTATTTT CASSLELLGRGRTDTQYF
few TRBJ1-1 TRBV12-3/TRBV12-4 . TGTGCCAGCAGTTTAGGAGGAGGTCCGGGATCGAACACTGAAGCTTTCTTT CASSLGGGPGSNTEAFF
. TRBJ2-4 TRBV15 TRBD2 TGTGCCACCAGGTCGGGGGGGAACATTCAGTACTTC CATRSGGNIQYF
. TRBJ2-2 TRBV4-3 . TGCGCCAGCAGCCAACGATTTGCCACATCCGGGGAGCTGTTTTTT CASSQRFATSGELFF
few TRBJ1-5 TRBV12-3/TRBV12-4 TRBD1 TGTGCCAGCAGCCAAGGGACAGGGGGCGACTGGGATCCCCAGCATTTT CASSQGTGGDWDPQHF
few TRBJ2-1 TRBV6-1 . TGTGCCAGCAGTGAAAGGAAGCAGTTCTTC CASSERKQFF
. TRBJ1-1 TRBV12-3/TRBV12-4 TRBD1 TGTGCCAGCAGTTTAAGGGACAGGGGATACACTGAAGCTTTCTTT CASSLRDRGYTEAFF
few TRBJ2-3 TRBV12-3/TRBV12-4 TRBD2 TGTGCCAGCAGAACTAGCGGGGGAGCCCACGCGGATACGCAGTATTTT CASRTSGGAHADTQYF
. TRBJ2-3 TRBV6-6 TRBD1 TGTGCCAGCAGTTACTTCGGCGGAGAGGGGGCCGTAGATACGCAGTATTTT CASSYFGGEGAVDTQYF
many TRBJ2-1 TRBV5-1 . TGCGCCAGCAGCTTGTATGGCGGAAGAGGATACAATGAGCAGTTCTTC CASSLYGGRGYNEQFF
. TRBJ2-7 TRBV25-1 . TGTGCCACCTGCGGGGTCCCGTGCTACGAGCAGTACTTC CATCGVPCYEQYF
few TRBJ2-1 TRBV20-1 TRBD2 TGCAGTGCTAAGACTAGCGGAGCGTACAATGAGCAGTTCTTC CSAKTSGAYNEQFF
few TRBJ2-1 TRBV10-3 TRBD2 TGTGCCATCAGCCCCGCTAGCGGTAAACTTGGGGATGAGCAGTTCTTC CAISPASGKLGDEQFF
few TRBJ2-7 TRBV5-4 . TGTGCCAGCAGCGCCCCCGGGGAGATCTACGAGCAGTACTTC CASSAPGEIYEQYF
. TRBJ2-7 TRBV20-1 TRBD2 TGCAGTGCCCGAACTAGCGGGAGAGCCTACGAGCAGTACTTC CSARTSGRAYEQYF
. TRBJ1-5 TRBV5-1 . TGCGCCAGCAGCTTGGGACAGGTAGATCAGCCCCAGCATTTT CASSLGQVDQPQHF
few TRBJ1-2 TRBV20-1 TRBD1 TGCAGTGCTAGAGACCCGGGACAGGGGAACTATGGCTACACCTTC CSARDPGQGNYGYTF
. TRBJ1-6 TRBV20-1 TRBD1 TGCAGTGCTCACACTGAGGGACAGCTAAATTCACCCCTCCACTTT CSAHTEGQLNSPLHF
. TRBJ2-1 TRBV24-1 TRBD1 TGTGCCACCAGGGAGACAGGGGAATACAATGAGCAGTTCTTC CATRETGEYNEQFF
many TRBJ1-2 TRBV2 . TGTGCCAGCACTCGACAGCGCTATGGCTACACCTTC CASTRQRYGYTF